The rows below give T cell receptor beta chains drawn from one sample of a study of T cells after yellow fever vaccination. TCRdb independently ran MiXCR on the 5' RACE reads; one entry per CDR3 protein. The profile shows fewer than 450,000 distinct CDR3 sequences, roughly 8.6% of them singletons. The starting material was PBMCs, obtained approximately 47 days after the first yellow fever vaccination. Receptor source: a young man who received the YFV17D yellow fever vaccine. Both conserved end residues are part of each CDR3. A D gene is named only where the DNA matches it firmly. Clone size is not always given. Where it is, it says once, few, many or a class for expanded clones.

clone_size j_call d_call v_call cdr3_nt cdr3_aa
- TRBJ2-4 - TRBV7-8 TGTGCCAGCAGCTTAGAGTGGGGCCCCTTAACGCTAGCCAAAAACATTCAGTACTTC CASSLEWGPLTLAKNIQYF
- TRBJ1-1 - TRBV5-4 TGTGCCAGCAGGGGGGGGATGAACACTGAAGCTTTCTTT CASRGGMNTEAFF
many TRBJ1-1 - TRBV15 TGTGCCACCAGCAGAGACCCCGGGAGGGCGGCTGAAGCTTTCTTT CATSRDPGRAAEAFF
many TRBJ2-2 TRBD2 TRBV6-2/TRBV6-3 TGTGCCAGCAGCTCCCCCGGACTAGTGGCTGGGGAGCTGTTTTTT CASSSPGLVAGELFF
- TRBJ2-1 - TRBV20-1 TGCAGTGCCACCTATAGAGTTGGGACCTACAATGAGCAGTTCTTC CSATYRVGTYNEQFF
- TRBJ2-5 TRBD2 TRBV20-1 TGCAGTGCTAGAGATTTAACTAGCGGACAAGAGACCCAGTACTTC CSARDLTSGQETQYF
few TRBJ1-4 - TRBV20-1 TGCAGTGCCCGGACACCTGGGGAAAAACTGTTTTTT CSARTPGEKLFF
- TRBJ2-3 - TRBV18 TGTGCCAGCTCACCAGAGGGGGGCAACACAGATACGCAGTATTTT CASSPEGGNTDTQYF
- TRBJ2-3 TRBD1 TRBV19 TGTGCCAGTAGCCCCAGGGGGACAGGGAGAGATACGCAGTATTTT CASSPRGTGRDTQYF
few TRBJ2-3 - TRBV12-3/TRBV12-4 TGTGCCAGCAGTGGACACCTGGGGAGCACAGATACGCAGTATTTT CASSGHLGSTDTQYF
few TRBJ2-2 TRBD1 TRBV12-3/TRBV12-4 TGTGCCAGCACCCCGCGACAGGGGGCGAACGGGGAGCTGTTTTTT CASTPRQGANGELFF
- TRBJ2-5 TRBD1 TRBV28 TGTGCCAGCAGTTTCGCAGGGGGCTTTGGAGAGACCCAGTACTTC CASSFAGGFGETQYF
few TRBJ1-1 - TRBV14 TGTGCCAGCAGCCAATTCGCCGGGCCTGAAGCTTTCTTT CASSQFAGPEAFF
- TRBJ2-1 - TRBV5-6 TGTGCCATGGGCCTCGGACCCGGGAATGAGCAGTTCTTC CAMGLGPGNEQFF
few TRBJ2-1 TRBD1 TRBV12-3/TRBV12-4 TGTGCCAGCAGGGGGACAGGGCTGCGGAATGAGCAGTTCTTC CASRGTGLRNEQFF
few TRBJ2-1 - TRBV5-6 TGTGCCAGCAGCCCTTTCTTAGGGGAGTTCTACAATGAGCAGTTCTTC CASSPFLGEFYNEQFF
- TRBJ2-3 - TRBV7-2 TGTGCCAGCAGTCCAACTAGGGTGGCGAGCACAGATACGCAGTATTTT CASSPTRVASTDTQYF
few TRBJ2-2 - TRBV12-3/TRBV12-4 TGTGCCAGCAGCTCCGATATTTTTAGATTAAACACCGGGGAGCTGTTTTTT CASSSDIFRLNTGELFF
few TRBJ2-1 - TRBV5-1 TGCGCCAGCAGCTTGGGGGCCCTCTACAATGAGCAGTTCTTC CASSLGALYNEQFF
- TRBJ1-5 - TRBV6-1 TGTGCCAGTCAGCTGGGCAATCAGCCCCAGCATTTT CASQLGNQPQHF
- TRBJ1-1 - TRBV6-2/TRBV6-3 TGTGCCAGCAGACACACGGGGCCCGGGAAAGCTTTCTTT CASRHTGPGKAFF
many TRBJ2-1 TRBD2 TRBV27 TGTGCCAGCTGTACTCGGGGGGATGAGCAGTTCTTC CASCTRGDEQFF
- TRBJ2-3 TRBD1 TRBV5-4 TGTGCCAGCAGGCCGGGGACAGGGGGCGAGGGCACAGATACGCAGTATTTT CASRPGTGGEGTDTQYF
- TRBJ2-5 - TRBV25-1 TGTGCCAGCAGTGATCAGGGAGTGGGGCGAGAGACCCAGTACTTC CASSDQGVGRETQYF
- TRBJ1-4 - TRBV27 TGTGCCAGCAGTTTAGGGGCGGGGTTGGATGAAAAACTGTTTTTT CASSLGAGLDEKLFF
many TRBJ2-3 TRBD1 TRBV7-3 TGTGCCAGCAGCCCGCGGACAGGGGGCGTGGTAGATACGCAGTATTTT CASSPRTGGVVDTQYF
few TRBJ2-3 TRBD2 TRBV19 TGTGCCAGTACCCTAGCGGGGGGGCCAGATACGCAGTATTTT CASTLAGGPDTQYF
few TRBJ2-5 - TRBV11-2 TGTGCCAGCAGCTTGGGCCAGGAAGAGACCCAGTACTTC CASSLGQEETQYF
- TRBJ1-2 - TRBV2 TGTGCCAGCAGTGAAGCGGGCGGACAAGCTAACTATGGCTACACCTTC CASSEAGGQANYGYTF
few TRBJ2-1 - TRBV5-8 TGTGCCAGCAGCTCGGCGGACTACCATGAGCAGTTCTTC CASSSADYHEQFF
few TRBJ2-3 TRBD2 TRBV5-1 TGCGCCAGCAGGTTAGCGGGGGGGCCGAAAGATACGCAGTATTTT CASRLAGGPKDTQYF
few TRBJ2-1 - TRBV9 TGTGCCAGCAGCGTCGAAGGAAATGAGCAGTTCTTC CASSVEGNEQFF
- TRBJ2-1 - TRBV5-5 TGTGCCAGCAGCCCTCCCGGCCTGGAGCCCTACAATGAGCAGTTCTTC CASSPPGLEPYNEQFF
many TRBJ2-6 - TRBV4-3 TGCGCCAGCAGCCAAGGGTCCAGCCCCTCTGGGGCCAACGTCCTGACTTTC CASSQGSSPSGANVLTF
many TRBJ2-1 - TRBV5-1 TGCGCCAGCAGCCCGATGCATCCCTACAATGAGCAGTTCTTC CASSPMHPYNEQFF
- TRBJ2-7 TRBD1 TRBV29-1 TGCAGCGTTGGGCTTGGGCAGGGGGTGGGCCACGAGCAGTACTTC CSVGLGQGVGHEQYF
many TRBJ2-1 - TRBV7-3 TGTGCCAGCAGCCCTGGAGAGTACTACAATGAGCAGTTCTTC CASSPGEYYNEQFF
- TRBJ2-1 - TRBV6-1 TGTGCCAGCAGCGAAGGGGGGAACTACAATGAGCAGTTCTTC CASSEGGNYNEQFF
- TRBJ2-7 - TRBV19 TGTGCCAGTGGGCGAGGGACGGCCGCCTACGAGCAGTACTTC CASGRGTAAYEQYF
- TRBJ2-7 TRBD2 TRBV6-5 TGTGCCAGCAGTTCACTAGCGGGGGTCCCCATCGAGCAGTACTTC CASSSLAGVPIEQYF
- TRBJ1-2 TRBD1 TRBV5-4 TGTGCCAGCAGCCCCCCCTCGCAGGGGGCTAGCGGCTACACCTTC CASSPPSQGASGYTF
few TRBJ2-1 - TRBV27 TGTGCCAGCAGTTTTCATAGGGTATCGAATGAGCAGTTCTTC CASSFHRVSNEQFF
- TRBJ2-3 - TRBV12-3/TRBV12-4 TGTGCCAGCAGTCTCCCCGATCTCACTCATACGCAGTATTTT CASSLPDLTHTQYF
- TRBJ2-3 TRBD1 TRBV12-3/TRBV12-4 TGTGCCAGCAGCAGGAGGGACAGGGGGCGCACAGATACGCAGTATTTT CASSRRDRGRTDTQYF
few TRBJ2-1 TRBD2 TRBV6-1 TGTGCCAGCAGTAGGGCGGGGGGCTGGAACAATGAGCAGTTCTTC CASSRAGGWNNEQFF
- TRBJ1-5 - TRBV6-1 TGTGCCAGCGGCGGGCAGACGAATCAGCCCCAGCATTTT CASGGQTNQPQHF
many TRBJ2-3 - TRBV7-9 TGTGCCAGCAGCTCGGGGTCCGGCGATACGCAGTATTTT CASSSGSGDTQYF